The rows below give T cell receptor beta chains drawn from one sample of a study of tumor-infiltrating lymphocytes in localized non-small cell lung cancer. The table came from immunoSEQ multiplex PCR; TCRdb's copy has only in-frame clones and leaves some out. The top ten clones hold approximately 12% of a sample with about 12,000 clones, about 82% of them seen once. Sample: uninvolved lung tissue not adjacent to the tumor. All receptors derive from a human donor with non-small cell lung cancer. CDR3s include the opening cysteine and the closing phenylalanine or tryptophan. The D gene is left open where the match is weak. Rows give clone size only sometimes, using once, few, many, or a class for an expanded clone.

- | TRBJ1-6 | - | TRBV4-3 | CASGLDSTSYNSPLHF | TGCGCCAGCGGCTTGGACAGTACCTCCTATAATTCACCCCTCCACTTT
- | TRBJ2-3 | - | TRBV29-1 | CSVAGGGDTQYF | TGCAGCGTTGCCGGTGGGGGGGATACGCAGTATTTT
medium-sized | TRBJ1-2 | - | TRBV7-2 | CASSLVTGTDGYTF | TGTGCCAGCAGCTTAGTTACGGGAACGGATGGCTACACCTTC
- | TRBJ1-4 | - | TRBV4-1 | CASSQGSRGALGEKLFF | TGCGCCAGCAGCCAAGGGAGTCGCGGGGCTTTAGGTGAAAAACTGTTTTTT
- | TRBJ2-3 | TRBD1 | TRBV6-4 | CASSQGTGSTDTQYF | TGTGCCAGCAGTCAAGGGACAGGGAGCACAGATACGCAGTATTTT
- | TRBJ2-7 | - | TRBV5-4 | CASSLGRDFSTYEQYF | TGTGCCAGCAGCTTGGGTCGGGACTTTTCAACCTACGAGCAGTACTTC
medium-sized | TRBJ1-2 | TRBD1 | TRBV10-3 | CAISEPTGVGGYTF | TGTGCCATCAGTGAGCCTACAGGGGTGGGTGGCTACACCTTC
- | TRBJ2-5 | - | TRBV30 | CAWSVGGADETQYF | TGTGCCTGGAGTGTAGGAGGCGCTGATGAGACCCAGTACTTC
- | TRBJ2-3 | TRBD2 | TRBV6-1 | CASWGGVSDTQYF | TGTGCCAGTTGGGGGGGGGTTTCAGATACGCAGTATTTT
- | TRBJ1-4 | - | TRBV28 | CASSPRINGEKLFF | TGTGCCAGCAGTCCCCGGATCAATGGGGAAAAACTGTTTTTT